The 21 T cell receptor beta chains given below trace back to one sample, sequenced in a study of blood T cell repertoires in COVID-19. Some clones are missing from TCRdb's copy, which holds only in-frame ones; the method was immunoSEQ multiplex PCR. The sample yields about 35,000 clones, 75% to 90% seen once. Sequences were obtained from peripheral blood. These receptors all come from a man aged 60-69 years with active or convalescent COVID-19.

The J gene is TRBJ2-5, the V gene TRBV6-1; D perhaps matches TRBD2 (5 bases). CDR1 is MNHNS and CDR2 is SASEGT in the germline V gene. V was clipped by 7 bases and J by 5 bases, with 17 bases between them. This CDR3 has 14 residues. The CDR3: CASTSQLTGETQYF. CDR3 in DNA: TGTGCCAGCACTTCTCAACTTACGGGGGAGACCCAGTACTTC.

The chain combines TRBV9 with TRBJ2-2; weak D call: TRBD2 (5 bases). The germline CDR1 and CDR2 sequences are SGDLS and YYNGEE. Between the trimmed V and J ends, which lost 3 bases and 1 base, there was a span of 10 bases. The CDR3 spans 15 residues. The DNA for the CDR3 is TGTGCCAGCAGCGCGAGTAGCGTGAACACCGGGGAGCTGTTTTTT. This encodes CASSASSVNTGELFF.

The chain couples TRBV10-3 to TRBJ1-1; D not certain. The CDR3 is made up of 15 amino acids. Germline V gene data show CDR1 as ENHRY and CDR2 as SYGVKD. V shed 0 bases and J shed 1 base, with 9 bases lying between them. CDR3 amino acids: CAISESNWQNTEAFF. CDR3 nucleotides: TGTGCCATCAGTGAGTCGAATTGGCAGAACACTGAAGCTTTCTTT.

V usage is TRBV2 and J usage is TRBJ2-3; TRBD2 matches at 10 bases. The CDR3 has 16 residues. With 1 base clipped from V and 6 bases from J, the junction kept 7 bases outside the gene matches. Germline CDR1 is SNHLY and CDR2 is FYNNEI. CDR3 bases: TGTGCCAGCAGTGAAGATGGGCTAGCGGGGGTGGATACGCAGTATTTT. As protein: CASSEDGLAGVDTQYF.

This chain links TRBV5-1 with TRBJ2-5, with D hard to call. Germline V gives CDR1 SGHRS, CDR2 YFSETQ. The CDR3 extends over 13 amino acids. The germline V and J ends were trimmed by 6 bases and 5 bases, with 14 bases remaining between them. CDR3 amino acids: CASKVTFQETQYF. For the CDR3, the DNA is TGCGCCAGCAAGGTGACATTCCAGGAGACCCAGTACTTC.

The CDR3 reads CASSQDGGGTEAFF. The CDR3 nucleotides read TGCGCCAGCAGCCAAGATGGGGGGGGCACTGAAGCTTTCTTT. The V gene is TRBV4-3, the J gene TRBJ1-1; D may be TRBD1 (5 bases). Germline CDR1 reads LGHNA; CDR2 reads YSLEER. Trimming shortened V by 0 bases and J by 4 bases, and 9 bases separated the two germline ends. CDR3 size: 14 residues.

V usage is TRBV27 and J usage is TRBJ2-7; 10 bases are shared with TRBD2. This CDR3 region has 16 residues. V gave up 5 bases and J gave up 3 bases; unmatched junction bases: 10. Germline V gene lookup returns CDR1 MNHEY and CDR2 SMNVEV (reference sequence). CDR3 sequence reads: CASSPRSSGRIYEQYV. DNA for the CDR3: TGTGCCAGCAGTCCCCGGAGTAGCGGGAGGATCTACGAGCAGTACGTC.

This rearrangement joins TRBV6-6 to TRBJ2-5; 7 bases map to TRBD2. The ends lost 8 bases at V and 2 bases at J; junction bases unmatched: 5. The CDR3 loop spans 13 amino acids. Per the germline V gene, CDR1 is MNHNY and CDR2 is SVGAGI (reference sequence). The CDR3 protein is CASGGGRQETQYF. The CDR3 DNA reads TGTGCCAGCGGTGGCGGGAGACAAGAGACCCAGTACTTC.

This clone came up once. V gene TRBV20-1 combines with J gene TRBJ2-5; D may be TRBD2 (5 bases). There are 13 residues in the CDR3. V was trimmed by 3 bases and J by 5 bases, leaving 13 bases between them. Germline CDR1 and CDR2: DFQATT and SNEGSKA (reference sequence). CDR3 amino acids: CSASAASWETQYF. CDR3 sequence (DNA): TGCAGTGCTAGTGCCGCTAGCTGGGAGACCCAGTACTTC.

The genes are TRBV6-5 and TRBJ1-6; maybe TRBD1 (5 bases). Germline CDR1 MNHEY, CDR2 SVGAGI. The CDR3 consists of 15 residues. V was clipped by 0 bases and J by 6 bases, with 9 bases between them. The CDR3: CASSYSGQINSPLHF. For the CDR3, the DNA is TGTGCCAGCAGTTACTCGGGGCAGATTAATTCACCCCTCCACTTT.

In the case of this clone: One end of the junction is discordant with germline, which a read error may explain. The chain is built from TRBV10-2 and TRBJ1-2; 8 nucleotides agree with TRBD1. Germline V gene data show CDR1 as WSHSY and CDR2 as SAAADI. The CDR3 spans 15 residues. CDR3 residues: CASSESVDRAYGHTF. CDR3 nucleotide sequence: TGCGCCAGCAGTGAGTCGGTGGACAGGGCCTATGGCCACACCTTC.

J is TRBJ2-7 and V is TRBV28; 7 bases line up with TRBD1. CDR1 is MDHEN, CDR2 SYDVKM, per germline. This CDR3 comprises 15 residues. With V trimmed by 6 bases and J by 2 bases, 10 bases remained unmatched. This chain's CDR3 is CASSETGTVTYEQYV. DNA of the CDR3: TGTGCCAGCAGCGAAACCGGGACAGTCACCTACGAGCAGTACGTC.

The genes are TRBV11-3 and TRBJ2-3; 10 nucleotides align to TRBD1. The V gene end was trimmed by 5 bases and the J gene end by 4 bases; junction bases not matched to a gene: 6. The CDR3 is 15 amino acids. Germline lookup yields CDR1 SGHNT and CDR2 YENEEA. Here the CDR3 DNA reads TGTGCCAGCAGCACCCGACAGGGGGCCTCAGATACGCAGTATTTT. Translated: CASSTRQGASDTQYF.

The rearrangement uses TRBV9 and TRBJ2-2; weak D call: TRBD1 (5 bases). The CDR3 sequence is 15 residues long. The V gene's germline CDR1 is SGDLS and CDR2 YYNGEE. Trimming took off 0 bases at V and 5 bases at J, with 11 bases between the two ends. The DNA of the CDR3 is TGTGCCAGCAGCGTAGAGGGGCGAGGTACCGGGGAGCTGTTTTTT. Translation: CASSVEGRGTGELFF.

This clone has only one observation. CDR3: CASSPRLRDRGNEQFF. DNA of the CDR3: TGTGCCAGCAGCCCCCGGCTCCGAGACAGGGGGAATGAGCAGTTCTTC. This rearrangement joins TRBV5-4 to TRBJ2-1; 9 nucleotides align to TRBD1. This CDR3 is 16 amino acids long. Trimming took 4 bases from V and 7 from J; bases not matched to a gene: 12. Germline CDR1 SGHNT, CDR2 YYREEE (reference sequence).

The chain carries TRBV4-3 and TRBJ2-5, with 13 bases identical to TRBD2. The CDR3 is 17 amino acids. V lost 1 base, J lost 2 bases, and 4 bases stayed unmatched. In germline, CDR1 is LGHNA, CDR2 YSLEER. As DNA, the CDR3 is TGCGCCAGCAGCCAAGGGACTAGCGGGAGAACACAAGAGACCCAGTACTTC. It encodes CASSQGTSGRTQETQYF.

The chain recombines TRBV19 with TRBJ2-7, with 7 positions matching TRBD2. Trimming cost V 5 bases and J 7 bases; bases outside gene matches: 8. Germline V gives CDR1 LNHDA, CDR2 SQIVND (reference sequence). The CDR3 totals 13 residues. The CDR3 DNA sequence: TGTGCCAGTAGTCCTCTCCCGGGACTAGAGCAGTACGTC. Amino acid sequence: CASSPLPGLEQYV.

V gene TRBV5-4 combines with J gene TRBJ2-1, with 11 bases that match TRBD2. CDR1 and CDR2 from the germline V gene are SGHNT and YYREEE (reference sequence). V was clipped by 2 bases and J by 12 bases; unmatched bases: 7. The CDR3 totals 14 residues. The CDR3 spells CASSFSGRAGGQFF. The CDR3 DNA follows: TGTGCCAGCAGCTTTAGCGGGAGGGCAGGAGGGCAGTTCTTC.

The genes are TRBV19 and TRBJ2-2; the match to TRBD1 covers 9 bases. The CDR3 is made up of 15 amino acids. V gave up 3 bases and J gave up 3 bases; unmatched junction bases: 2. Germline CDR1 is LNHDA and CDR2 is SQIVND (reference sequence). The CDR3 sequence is CASSIDRGDTGELFF. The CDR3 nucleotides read TGTGCCAGTAGTATTGACAGGGGGGACACCGGGGAGCTGTTTTTT.

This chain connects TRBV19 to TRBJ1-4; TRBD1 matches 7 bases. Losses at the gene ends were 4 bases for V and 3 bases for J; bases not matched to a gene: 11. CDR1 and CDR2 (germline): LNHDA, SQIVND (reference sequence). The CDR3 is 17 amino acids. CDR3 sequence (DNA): TGTGCCAGTAGTAACTCACAGGGGTGGTCGGCTAATGAAAAACTGTTTTTT. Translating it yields CASSNSQGWSANEKLFF.

CDR3 bases: TGTGCCAGCAGCTTGGATCCCAGAACTAATTCACCCCTCCACTTT. It codes for CASSLDPRTNSPLHF. V is TRBV5-6 and J is TRBJ1-6, with D hard to call. Germline CDR1 is SGHDT and CDR2 is YYEEEE. V lost 0 bases and J lost 6, with 10 bases in between. The CDR3 spans 15 residues.